The clone carrying this T cell receptor beta chain has a handful of counts. Its cognate antigen is unknown. This record belongs to a study of beta chain features in type 1 diabetes. Whole-study context: Analysis included over 100,000,000 sorted cells drawn from all samples.

Study results and limitations: PCR could preferentially amplify shorter templates, alike in patients and controls. People with Type 1 diabetes carried modestly yet significantly shorter TCRB CDR3s in all four CD4+ subsets.

Every donor had blood drawn once into heparin, approximately 0.11 L on average. Via the markers CD45RO/CCR7/CD25/CD127/CD95/CD27, stem cell-like memory, regulatory, central memory and naive CD4+ cells were sorted. This CDR3 has 14 residues. Germline lookup yields CDR1 LNHDA and CDR2 SQIVND (reference sequence). V lost 3 bases to trimming and J lost 4 bases; unmatched junction nucleotides: 2. Expressed TCRB transcripts were sequenced because the entire RNA isolate underwent reverse transcription. The assay was immunoSEQ multiplex PCR, and TCRdb's table has in-frame clones only and misses some. The sample lists 280,000 or so clones; approximately 16% were seen once.

The genes are TRBV19 and TRBJ1-5; 8 positions agree with TRBD1. This clonotype originated in a man in his late teens or twenties with type 1 diabetes. Sequenced input: naive CD4+ T cells from blood. The CDR3 region has the DNA TGTGCCAGTAGTATGCGGACAGGGAATCAGCCCCAGCATTTT. It yields the protein CASSMRTGNQPQHF.